The rows below give T cell receptor beta chains drawn from one sample of a study of cytomegalovirus exposure and HLA in healthy donors. TCRdb's copy holds only in-frame clones and misses some; the assay was immunoSEQ multiplex PCR. This table holds about 160,000 clones, roughly 79% found once. Sequenced: PBMCs. These receptors originate from a young man in good health and CMV-seronegative. CDR3s include the opening cysteine and the closing phenylalanine or tryptophan. The order of the fields is CDR3 DNA, CDR3 protein, V gene, D gene, J gene, clone size. The D gene is left open where the match is weak. Clone size, where shown, is once, few, many, or a class for clones that have expanded.

cdr3_nt: TGTGCCAGCAGCTTTGGGACTTTGGGGGAGCAGTACTTC
cdr3_aa: CASSFGTLGEQYF
v_call: TRBV11-2
d_call: NA
j_call: TRBJ2-7
clone_size: NA

cdr3_nt: TGTGCCAGTAGTTCCACAGGTGACAATCAGCCCCAGCATTTT
cdr3_aa: CASSSTGDNQPQHF
v_call: TRBV19
d_call: NA
j_call: TRBJ1-5
clone_size: NA

cdr3_nt: TGTGCCAGCAGCTTATCCGACAGGGACCCCTATGGCTACACCTTC
cdr3_aa: CASSLSDRDPYGYTF
v_call: TRBV7-9
d_call: TRBD1
j_call: TRBJ1-2
clone_size: NA

cdr3_nt: TGTGCCAGCTCCCGCCGCGCGGACAGGGAGAACACTGAAGCTTTCTTT
cdr3_aa: CASSRRADRENTEAFF
v_call: TRBV18
d_call: TRBD1
j_call: TRBJ1-1
clone_size: NA

cdr3_nt: TGTGCCAGCAGTCTAGCGGGAGGGCCCGGGGATGAGCAGTTCTTC
cdr3_aa: CASSLAGGPGDEQFF
v_call: TRBV7-9
d_call: TRBD2
j_call: TRBJ2-1
clone_size: NA

cdr3_nt: TGTGCCAGCAGCTTGGCTGGGGGGTCCGACCAGTACTTC
cdr3_aa: CASSLAGGSDQYF
v_call: TRBV5-6
d_call: NA
j_call: TRBJ2-4
clone_size: NA

cdr3_nt: TGTGCCAGCAGCCCAGGACAGGGGACAGATACGCAGTATTTT
cdr3_aa: CASSPGQGTDTQYF
v_call: TRBV7-3
d_call: TRBD1
j_call: TRBJ2-3
clone_size: NA

cdr3_nt: TGTGCCAGCAGCAAAGGGGAGTCCTACGAGCAGTACTTC
cdr3_aa: CASSKGESYEQYF
v_call: TRBV21-1
d_call: NA
j_call: TRBJ2-7
clone_size: few

cdr3_nt: TGTGCCAGCAGCACGAGCGGACCCACACCCAATGAGCAGTTCTTC
cdr3_aa: CASSTSGPTPNEQFF
v_call: TRBV11-2
d_call: NA
j_call: TRBJ2-1
clone_size: NA

cdr3_nt: TGCGCCAGCAGCTTGGCCGGGCTAGCGGGAGGGAGAGAGACCCAGTACTTC
cdr3_aa: CASSLAGLAGGRETQYF
v_call: TRBV5-1
d_call: TRBD2
j_call: TRBJ2-5
clone_size: NA

cdr3_nt: TGTGCCAGCAGTCTAGGGGTTGGCACTGAAGCTTTCTTT
cdr3_aa: CASSLGVGTEAFF
v_call: TRBV27
d_call: NA
j_call: TRBJ1-1
clone_size: NA

cdr3_nt: TGTGCCAGCAGCTGGACAGGGGTCAACACCGGGGAGCTGTTTTTT
cdr3_aa: CASSWTGVNTGELFF
v_call: TRBV7-2
d_call: TRBD1
j_call: TRBJ2-2
clone_size: once

cdr3_nt: TGTGCCAGCAGTTCGGGACAGGCGCACGGGACCCAGTACTTC
cdr3_aa: CASSSGQAHGTQYF
v_call: TRBV28
d_call: TRBD1
j_call: TRBJ2-5
clone_size: few

cdr3_nt: TGCGCCAGCAGCTTGTTCTCGCAGGGTAATGAAAAACTGTTTTTT
cdr3_aa: CASSLFSQGNEKLFF
v_call: TRBV5-1
d_call: NA
j_call: TRBJ1-4
clone_size: NA

cdr3_nt: TGTGCCTACCTGACAGGGGGCAATGAAAAACTGTTTTTT
cdr3_aa: CAYLTGGNEKLFF
v_call: TRBV30
d_call: TRBD1
j_call: TRBJ1-4
clone_size: NA

cdr3_nt: TGTGCCAGCAGCTTTGGGACTAGCGGGGGTGCCTACGAGCAGTACTTC
cdr3_aa: CASSFGTSGGAYEQYF
v_call: TRBV7-2
d_call: TRBD2
j_call: TRBJ2-7
clone_size: NA

cdr3_nt: TGTGCCAGTAGTATTAGGATGGAGGGCCGGGAGACCCAGTACTTC
cdr3_aa: CASSIRMEGRETQYF
v_call: TRBV19
d_call: NA
j_call: TRBJ2-5
clone_size: NA

cdr3_nt: TGTGCCAGCAGCCCGACAGTCGGCACCATATATTTT
cdr3_aa: CASSPTVGTIYF
v_call: TRBV7-9
d_call: NA
j_call: TRBJ1-3
clone_size: NA

cdr3_nt: TGTGCCAGTAGTATTGGGTTAGCCGTATATGAGCAGTTCTTC
cdr3_aa: CASSIGLAVYEQFF
v_call: TRBV19
d_call: NA
j_call: TRBJ2-1
clone_size: NA

cdr3_nt: TGCAGCGTTGGGGCAATGCCGGGGATCAGAAAGGTTACAGATACGCAGTATTTT
cdr3_aa: CSVGAMPGIRKVTDTQYF
v_call: TRBV29-1
d_call: NA
j_call: TRBJ2-3
clone_size: NA

cdr3_nt: TGTGCCAGCAGTAATGGACTACTACCGGTTGAGCTGTTTTTT
cdr3_aa: CASSNGLLPVELFF
v_call: TRBV5-4
d_call: NA
j_call: TRBJ2-2
clone_size: NA

cdr3_nt: TGTGCCATCAGCACTAGTTTGGCCGGGGAGCTGTTTTTT
cdr3_aa: CAISTSLAGELFF
v_call: TRBV10-3
d_call: NA
j_call: TRBJ2-2
clone_size: NA

cdr3_nt: TGTGCCAGCAGTGAGAGAACCAACACTGAAGCTTTCTTT
cdr3_aa: CASSERTNTEAFF
v_call: TRBV25-1
d_call: NA
j_call: TRBJ1-1
clone_size: NA

cdr3_nt: TGTGCCAGCAGCGAGTTATCCTACGAGCAGTACTTC
cdr3_aa: CASSELSYEQYF
v_call: TRBV7-2
d_call: NA
j_call: TRBJ2-7
clone_size: once

cdr3_nt: TGTGCCAGCAGCACCCCAGGGCAGGGAGCCAAAAACATTCAGTACTTC
cdr3_aa: CASSTPGQGAKNIQYF
v_call: TRBV7-2
d_call: NA
j_call: TRBJ2-4
clone_size: NA

cdr3_nt: TGTGCCAGCATACAAAAAGATAACTATGGCTACACCTTC
cdr3_aa: CASIQKDNYGYTF
v_call: TRBV2
d_call: NA
j_call: TRBJ1-2
clone_size: once

cdr3_nt: TGTGCCAGCAGTGATTTAGCGGGGGGGCCCAATGAGCAGTTCTTC
cdr3_aa: CASSDLAGGPNEQFF
v_call: TRBV6-1
d_call: TRBD2
j_call: TRBJ2-1
clone_size: NA

cdr3_nt: TGTGCCAGCAGTTTATTTTTGTCTGGGAGCTCCTACAATGAGCAGTTCTTC
cdr3_aa: CASSLFLSGSSYNEQFF
v_call: TRBV28
d_call: NA
j_call: TRBJ2-1
clone_size: NA

cdr3_nt: TGTGCCAGCAGCCCGGGACAAACCCTCCAAGAGACCCAGTACTTC
cdr3_aa: CASSPGQTLQETQYF
v_call: TRBV13
d_call: NA
j_call: TRBJ2-5
clone_size: NA

cdr3_nt: TGTGCCAGTGGCCGGGACACCACCTACGAGCAGTACTTC
cdr3_aa: CASGRDTTYEQYF
v_call: TRBV19
d_call: NA
j_call: TRBJ2-7
clone_size: few

cdr3_nt: TGTGCCAGTAGTCCGCAGGGTGGGGGAGGCTACGAGCAGTACTTC
cdr3_aa: CASSPQGGGGYEQYF
v_call: TRBV19
d_call: NA
j_call: TRBJ2-7
clone_size: NA

cdr3_nt: TGTGCCAGCAGTGTAACCGCCAGCTCTGGAAACACCATATATTTT
cdr3_aa: CASSVTASSGNTIYF
v_call: TRBV6-1
d_call: NA
j_call: TRBJ1-3
clone_size: NA

cdr3_nt: TGTGCCAGTAGTCTAACTAGTTTCCCCCACAATGAGCAGTTCTTC
cdr3_aa: CASSLTSFPHNEQFF
v_call: TRBV19
d_call: NA
j_call: TRBJ2-1
clone_size: few

cdr3_nt: TGTGCCAGCAGCCCCAACCCTGACAGGGAAGCTTTCTTT
cdr3_aa: CASSPNPDREAFF
v_call: TRBV11-2
d_call: NA
j_call: TRBJ1-1
clone_size: NA

cdr3_nt: TGCGCCAGCAGCCAACAATGGGGAGGGACTCGCGCGGCCTATGGCTACACCTTC
cdr3_aa: CASSQQWGGTRAAYGYTF
v_call: TRBV4-3
d_call: NA
j_call: TRBJ1-2
clone_size: once

cdr3_nt: TGTGCCTGGAGTCGGACAGTGAACACCGGGGAGCTGTTTTTT
cdr3_aa: CAWSRTVNTGELFF
v_call: TRBV30
d_call: NA
j_call: TRBJ2-2
clone_size: NA

cdr3_nt: TGTGCCAGCAGTTACTCGATGGGGGGCACTGAAGCTTTCTTT
cdr3_aa: CASSYSMGGTEAFF
v_call: TRBV6-5
d_call: NA
j_call: TRBJ1-1
clone_size: NA

cdr3_nt: TGCAGCGCCTGGACAGGGCTGGACACCGGGGAGCTGTTTTTT
cdr3_aa: CSAWTGLDTGELFF
v_call: TRBV29-1
d_call: TRBD1
j_call: TRBJ2-2
clone_size: NA

cdr3_nt: TGTGCCAGCAGGCCGACTAGCGGAGAATCCTACGAGCAGTACTTC
cdr3_aa: CASRPTSGESYEQYF
v_call: TRBV5-6
d_call: TRBD2
j_call: TRBJ2-7
clone_size: NA

cdr3_nt: TGTGCCAGTTCGACCGGGACTAGCAGAGATACGCAGTATTTT
cdr3_aa: CASSTGTSRDTQYF
v_call: TRBV27
d_call: TRBD2
j_call: TRBJ2-3
clone_size: NA